The present TCR beta chain was sequenced within a study of T-cell memory formation after mild COVID-19. TCRdb itself ran the 5' RACE reads through MiXCR, one entry per CDR3 protein. The data contain about 320,000 distinct CDR3 sequences, 13% to 15% of them seen just once; the ten biggest clones take up 21%. The germline CDR1 and CDR2 sequences are KGHSY and FQNENV. J gave up 0 bases and V 2 bases, and 5 bases lay outside the gene matches. The length of the CDR3 is 17 residues. The sample holds a few counts of this clonotype. Sequencing input: PBMCs or a T cell subset sorted from them (not recorded which). The origin of this receptor is a man younger than 30 who had mild COVID-19 (a few samples of this study predate the infection). Cell type and time point are not known. The chain has TRBV16 and TRBJ1-5; 9 nucleotides align to TRBD1. This CDR3 is CASSQGTGFSSNQPQHF. In DNA form, the CDR3 reads TGTGCCAGCAGCCAAGGGACAGGGTTTAGTAGCAATCAGCCCCAGCATTTT.